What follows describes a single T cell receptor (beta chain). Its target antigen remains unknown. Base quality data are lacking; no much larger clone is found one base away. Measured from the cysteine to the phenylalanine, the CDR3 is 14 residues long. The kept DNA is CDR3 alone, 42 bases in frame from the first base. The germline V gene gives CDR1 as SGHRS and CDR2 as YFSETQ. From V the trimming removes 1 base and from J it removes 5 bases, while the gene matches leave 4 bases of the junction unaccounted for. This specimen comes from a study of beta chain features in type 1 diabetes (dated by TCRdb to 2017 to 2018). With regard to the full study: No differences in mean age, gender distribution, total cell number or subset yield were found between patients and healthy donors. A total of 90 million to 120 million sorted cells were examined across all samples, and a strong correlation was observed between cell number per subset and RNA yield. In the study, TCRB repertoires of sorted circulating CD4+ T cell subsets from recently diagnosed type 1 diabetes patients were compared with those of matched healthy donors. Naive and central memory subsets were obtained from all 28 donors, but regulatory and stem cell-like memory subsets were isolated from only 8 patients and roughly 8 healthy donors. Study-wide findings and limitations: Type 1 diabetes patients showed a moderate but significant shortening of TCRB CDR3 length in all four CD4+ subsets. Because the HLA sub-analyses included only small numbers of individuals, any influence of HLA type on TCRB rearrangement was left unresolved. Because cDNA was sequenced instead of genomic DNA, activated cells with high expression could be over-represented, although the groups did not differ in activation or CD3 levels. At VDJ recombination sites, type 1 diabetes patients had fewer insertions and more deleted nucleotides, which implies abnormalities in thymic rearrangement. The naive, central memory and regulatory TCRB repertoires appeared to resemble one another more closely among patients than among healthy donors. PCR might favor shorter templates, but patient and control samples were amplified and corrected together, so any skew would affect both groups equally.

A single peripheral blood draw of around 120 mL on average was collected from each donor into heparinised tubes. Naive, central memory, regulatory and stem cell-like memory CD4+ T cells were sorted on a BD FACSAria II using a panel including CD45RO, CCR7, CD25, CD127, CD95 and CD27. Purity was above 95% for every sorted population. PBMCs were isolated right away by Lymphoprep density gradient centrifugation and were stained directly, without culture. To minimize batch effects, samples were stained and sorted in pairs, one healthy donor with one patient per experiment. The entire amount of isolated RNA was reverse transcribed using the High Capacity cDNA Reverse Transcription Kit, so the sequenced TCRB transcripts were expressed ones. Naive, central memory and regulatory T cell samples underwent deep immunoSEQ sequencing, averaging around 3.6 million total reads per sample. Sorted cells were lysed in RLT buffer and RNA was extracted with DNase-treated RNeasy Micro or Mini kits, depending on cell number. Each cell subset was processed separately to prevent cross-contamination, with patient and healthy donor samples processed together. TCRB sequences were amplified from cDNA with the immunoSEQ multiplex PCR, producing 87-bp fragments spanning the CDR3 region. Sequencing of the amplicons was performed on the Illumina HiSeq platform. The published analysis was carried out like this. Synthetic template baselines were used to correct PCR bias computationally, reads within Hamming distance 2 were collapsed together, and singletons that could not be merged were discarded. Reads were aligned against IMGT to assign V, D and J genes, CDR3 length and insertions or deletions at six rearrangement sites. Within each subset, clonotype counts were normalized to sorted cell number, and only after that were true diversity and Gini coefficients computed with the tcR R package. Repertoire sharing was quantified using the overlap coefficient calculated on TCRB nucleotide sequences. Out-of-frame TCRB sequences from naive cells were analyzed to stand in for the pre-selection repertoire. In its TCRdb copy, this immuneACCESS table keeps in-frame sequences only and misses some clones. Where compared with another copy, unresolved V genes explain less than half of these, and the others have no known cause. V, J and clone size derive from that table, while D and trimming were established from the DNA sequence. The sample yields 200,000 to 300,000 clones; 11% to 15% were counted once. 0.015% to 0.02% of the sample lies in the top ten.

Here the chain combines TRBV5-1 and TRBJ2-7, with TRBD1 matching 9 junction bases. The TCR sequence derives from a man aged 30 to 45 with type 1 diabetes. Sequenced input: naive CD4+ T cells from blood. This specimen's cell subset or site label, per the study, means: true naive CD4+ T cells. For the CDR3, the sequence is CASSLNRGPDEQYF. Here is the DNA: TGCGCCAGCAGCTTGAACAGGGGGCCCGACGAGCAGTACTTC.